Sequencing of this T cell receptor beta chain was carried out in a study of T cells after yellow fever vaccination. This clonotype occurred many times. The CDR3 consists of 13 residues. Germline V gives CDR1 MDHEN, CDR2 SYDVKM. Between the trimmed V and J ends, which lost 5 bases and 6 bases, there was a span of 11 bases. The study made its TCR cDNA through 5'RACE template switching. That step introduced a universal primer site along with UMIs. One entry per CDR3 protein results from TCRdb running MiXCR on the 5' RACE reads. The data show approximately 31,000 distinct CDR3 sequences, with 10% to 13% seen just once and 9% to 15% held by the top ten. Study results and limitations: Practically every clonotype that responded to the vaccine could not be detected in sorted memory subsets on day 0.

The chain uses TRBV28 and TRBJ1-5, with D tentatively TRBD1 (6 bases). This TCR was recovered from a young man who received the YFV17D yellow fever vaccine. This material consisted of PBMCs, either bulk or a sorted T-cell subset (CD4+, CD8+, memory, or dextramer-sorted; not recorded which), taken more than 13 days after the first yellow fever vaccination. The CDR3 DNA sequence: TGTGCCAGCAGTACCTTCAGGGGTCAGCCCCAGCATTTT. Translated: CASSTFRGQPQHF.